This T cell receptor beta chain appears in the sequencing data of a study of shared clonotypes between healthy human individuals. Every immunoSEQ plate was one replicate of a subset's evenly spread DNA. In replicate PCRs of unsorted PBMC, around 300 ng DNA, 30,000 or so T cell genomes, was used. Generated by immunoSEQ multiplex PCR, the TCRdb table keeps only in-frame clones and is missing some. The table records fewer than 550,000 clones, 60% to 80% of them present only once. Germline CDR1 KGHSH, CDR2 LQKENI. Trimming took off 3 bases at V and 6 bases at J, with 4 bases between the two ends. The CDR3 loop spans 11 amino acids. Donors, without exception, were Caucasian adults residing in Nashville, Tennessee.

The specimen was PBMCs. The sequence came from a middle-aged woman in good health. Some clones in this sample may be carry-over from other donors' samples. The chain links TRBV18 to TRBJ2-3; D uncertain. CDR3: CASSPSDTQYF. For the CDR3, the DNA is TGTGCCAGCTCACCTTCCGATACGCAGTATTTT.